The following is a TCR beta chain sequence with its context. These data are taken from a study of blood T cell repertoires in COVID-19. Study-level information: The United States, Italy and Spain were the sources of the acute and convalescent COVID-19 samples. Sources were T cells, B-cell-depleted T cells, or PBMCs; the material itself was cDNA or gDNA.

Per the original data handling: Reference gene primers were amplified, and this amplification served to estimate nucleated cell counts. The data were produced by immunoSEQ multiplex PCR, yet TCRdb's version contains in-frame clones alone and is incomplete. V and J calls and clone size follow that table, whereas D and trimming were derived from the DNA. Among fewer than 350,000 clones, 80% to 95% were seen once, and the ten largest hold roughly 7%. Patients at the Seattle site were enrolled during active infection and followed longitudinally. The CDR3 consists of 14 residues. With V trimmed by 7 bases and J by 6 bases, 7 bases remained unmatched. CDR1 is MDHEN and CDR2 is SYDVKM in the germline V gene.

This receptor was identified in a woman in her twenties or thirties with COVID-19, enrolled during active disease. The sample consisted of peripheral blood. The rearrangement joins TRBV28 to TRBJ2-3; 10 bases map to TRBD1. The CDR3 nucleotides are TGTGCCAGCACCAAGACAGGGGGCTCGGATACGCAGTATTTT. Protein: CASTKTGGSDTQYF.